This T cell receptor beta chain was obtained from a study of blood T cell repertoires in COVID-19. The method was immunoSEQ multiplex PCR; TCRdb's version includes in-frame clones alone and lacks a portion of them. The sample includes under 250,000 clones, 80% to 90% of them seen just once. The germline CDR1 and CDR2 sequences are SGHRS and YFSETQ. The CDR3 sequence is 14 residues long. With 0 bases removed from V and 0 bases from J, the gap between germline ends came to 6 bases. There are a few counts of this clone. The V and J genes are TRBV5-1 and TRBJ1-1, with D perhaps matching TRBD1 (5 bases). Sequenced input: PBMCs or T cells enriched from blood (not recorded which). This sequence originates from a young woman with acute COVID-19. The chain's CDR3 is CASSLEDMNTEAFF. CDR3 nucleotide sequence: TGCGCCAGCAGCTTGGAGGACATGAACACTGAAGCTTTCTTT.